Given below is one TCR beta chain in context. This sample was taken from a study of blood T cell repertoires in COVID-19. As for the study in general: Both acute and convalescent COVID-19 samples were obtained from the United States, Italy and Spain. Sources were T cells, B-cell-depleted T cells, or PBMCs; the material itself was cDNA or gDNA.

Authors' methods: Reference gene primers were amplified, and this amplification served to estimate nucleated cell counts. Sequenced by immunoSEQ multiplex PCR; TCRdb stores in-frame clones only, minus some. V and J calls and clone size are given by that table; D and trimming were obtained from the DNA. The sample has under 250,000 clones; roughly four fifths are singletons. V lost 0 bases and J lost 7, with 13 bases in between. The CDR3 loop spans 14 amino acids. Germline loops: CDR1 MNHEY, CDR2 SVGAGI. The TCR sequence derives from a woman under 30 with acute or convalescent COVID-19. The sample was peripheral blood. The rearrangement links TRBV6-5 to TRBJ2-7; no definite D call. In nucleotides, the CDR3 is TGTGCCAGCAGTTACTCTGAGGAAGGAGAAGAGCAGTACTTC. Its protein product is CASSYSEEGEEQYF.